This T cell receptor (beta chain) was identified in a study of CD8+CD57+ T cells in acquired aplastic anemia (dated 2018 in TCRdb). Describing the broader study: Extracted DNA from sorted CD4+ and CD8+ cells averaged approximately 3 ug, ranging from roughly 0.17 to 30 ug. For healthy donor samples, the average read count was about 10 million for CD4+ cells and approximately 11 million for CD8+ cells.

In the study, sorted CD4+ and CD8+ blood T cells from patients with severe aplastic anemia and from healthy subjects underwent deep sequencing of TCR repertoires. Ficoll-Paque density gradient centrifugation was used to isolate peripheral blood mononuclear cells. Before DNA was extracted, CD4+ and CD8+ T cells were sorted using either FACS or magnetic beads. What the work shows at the level of the full study, not this receptor alone: No significant difference in CD8+ Simpson's diversity was found between patients and healthy controls (P=0.060). Roughly 30 CD8+ CDR3 sequences were shared between patients and controls but appeared highly expressed in patients and within their immunodominant clones.

Profiling of TCR beta VDJ combinations and CDR3 sequences used genomic DNA as the template. An Illumina HiSeq 2000 was the platform used for TCR repertoire sequencing. The original methods were these. Repertoires were assessed using TRBV/TRBJ rearrangement plots, CDR3 size and DJ length profiles, and Simpson's diversity index. The immunodominant clone was defined as the most abundant DNA sequence in deep sequencing data. CDR3 amino acid sequences were screened for sharing across subjects and compared with published repertoires and the VDJdb database. Using fastp trimming at Q25 and MiXCR clonotype assembly, TCRdb reanalyzed the public sequencing data and kept in-frame beta chains. Every entry covers one CDR3 protein and lists the most common genes and DNA from its rows. Clone size and V and J calls follow TCRdb, not the original study. In all, the sample holds roughly 61,000 distinct CDR3 sequences, and about 56% of those were seen once. The ten top clones hold roughly 2.5% of the sample.

This clonotype showed up just once. The target of this receptor is not known. No much larger clonotype is one base removed from it; base qualities were not supplied. Single-read evidence is weak. CDR1 and CDR2, looked up from the germline V gene (reference sequence), are LNHNV and YYDKDF. Cut back by 3 bases and 3 bases, the V and J ends lie 8 bases apart. Spanning cysteine to phenylalanine, the CDR3 consists of 13 amino acids. CDR3 DNA is the only sequence kept; it has 39 bases, read in frame from the first base. In this chain, TRBV15 is recombined with TRBJ1-1; the D gene identity is not certain. Sequencing was performed on sorted CD4+, CD8+, or CD8+CD57+ T cells (not recorded which) from PBMCs. The receptor was isolated from a human donor in good health, serving as a control. The base sequence is TGTGCCACCAGCAGGAAGAGAGACACTGAAGCTTTCTTT. This gives the protein CATSRKRDTEAFF.